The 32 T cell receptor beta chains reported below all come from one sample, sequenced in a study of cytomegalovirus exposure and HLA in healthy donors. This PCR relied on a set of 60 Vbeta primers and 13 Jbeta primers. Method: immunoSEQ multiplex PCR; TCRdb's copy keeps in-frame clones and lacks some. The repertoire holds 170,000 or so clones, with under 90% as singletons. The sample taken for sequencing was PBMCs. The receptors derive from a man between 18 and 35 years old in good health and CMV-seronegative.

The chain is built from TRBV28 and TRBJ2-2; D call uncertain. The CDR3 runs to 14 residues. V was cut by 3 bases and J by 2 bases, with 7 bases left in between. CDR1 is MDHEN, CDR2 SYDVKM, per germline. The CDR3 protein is CASSLVLNTGELFF. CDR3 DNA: TGTGCCAGCAGTTTGGTCCTAAACACCGGGGAGCTGTTTTTT.

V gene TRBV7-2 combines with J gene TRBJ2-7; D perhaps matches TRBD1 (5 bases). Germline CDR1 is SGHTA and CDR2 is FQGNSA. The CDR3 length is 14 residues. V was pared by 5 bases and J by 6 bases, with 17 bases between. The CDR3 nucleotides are TGTGCCAGCAGCCCCCTATTAGGGGTCGCCGAGCAGTACTTC. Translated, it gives CASSPLLGVAEQYF.

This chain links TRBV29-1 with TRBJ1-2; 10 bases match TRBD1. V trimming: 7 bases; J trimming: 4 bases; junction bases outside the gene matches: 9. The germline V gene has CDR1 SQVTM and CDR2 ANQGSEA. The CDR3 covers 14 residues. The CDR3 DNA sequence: TGCAGCGCCCTCGGGACAGGGGTCGGCTATGGCTACACCTTC. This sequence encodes CSALGTGVGYGYTF.

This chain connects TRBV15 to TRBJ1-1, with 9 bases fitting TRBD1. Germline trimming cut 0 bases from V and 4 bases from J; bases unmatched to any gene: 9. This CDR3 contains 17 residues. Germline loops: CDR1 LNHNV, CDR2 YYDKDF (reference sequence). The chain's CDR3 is CATSRDLHRGLGTEAFF. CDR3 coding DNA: TGTGCCACCAGCAGAGATCTCCACAGGGGGCTTGGCACTGAAGCTTTCTTT.

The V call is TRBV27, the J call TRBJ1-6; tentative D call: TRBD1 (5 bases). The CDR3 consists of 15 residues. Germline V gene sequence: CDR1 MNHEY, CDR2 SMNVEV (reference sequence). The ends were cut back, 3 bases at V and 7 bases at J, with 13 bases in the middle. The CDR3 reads CASSLLTAKNSPLHF. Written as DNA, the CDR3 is TGTGCCAGCAGTTTGTTGACAGCCAAGAATTCACCCCTCCACTTT.

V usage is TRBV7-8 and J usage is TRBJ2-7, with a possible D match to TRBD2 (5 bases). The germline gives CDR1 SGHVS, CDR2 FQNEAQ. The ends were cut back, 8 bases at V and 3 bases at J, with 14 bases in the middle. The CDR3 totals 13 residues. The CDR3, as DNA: TGTGCCAGCGCCCCCCGGGGAATCTACGAGCAGTACTTC. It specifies CASAPRGIYEQYF.

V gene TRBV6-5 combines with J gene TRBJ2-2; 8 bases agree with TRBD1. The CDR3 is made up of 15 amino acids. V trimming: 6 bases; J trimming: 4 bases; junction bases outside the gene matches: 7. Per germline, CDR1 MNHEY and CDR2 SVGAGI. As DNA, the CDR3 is TGTGCCAGCAGCCCATGGACAGGGAGCACCGGGGAGCTGTTTTTT. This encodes CASSPWTGSTGELFF.

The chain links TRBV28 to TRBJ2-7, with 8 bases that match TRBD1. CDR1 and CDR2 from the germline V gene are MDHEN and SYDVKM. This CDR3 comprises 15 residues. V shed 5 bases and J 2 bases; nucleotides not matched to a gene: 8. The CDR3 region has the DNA TGTGCCAGCAGTCCGTGGACAGGGCAAACCTACGAGCAGTACTTC. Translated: CASSPWTGQTYEQYF. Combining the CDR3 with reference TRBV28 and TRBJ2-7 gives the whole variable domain DVKVTQSSRYLVKRTGEKVFLECVQDMDHENMFWYRQDPGLGLRLIYFSYDVKMKEKGDIPEGYSVSREKKERFSLILESASTNQTSMYLCASSPWTGQTYEQYFGPGTRLTVT.

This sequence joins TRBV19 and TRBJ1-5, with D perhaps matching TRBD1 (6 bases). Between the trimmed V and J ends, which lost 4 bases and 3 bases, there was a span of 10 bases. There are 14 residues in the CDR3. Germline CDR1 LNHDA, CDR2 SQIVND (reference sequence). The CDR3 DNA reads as TGTGCCAGTAGTAGGACAGTCTACAATCAGCCCCAGCATTTT. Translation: CASSRTVYNQPQHF.

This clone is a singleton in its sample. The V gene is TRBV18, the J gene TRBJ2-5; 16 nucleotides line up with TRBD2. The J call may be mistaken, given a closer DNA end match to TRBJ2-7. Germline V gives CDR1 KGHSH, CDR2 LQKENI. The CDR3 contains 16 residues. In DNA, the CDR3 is TGTGCCAGCTCACCAGGGACTAGCGGGAGGGCCGGCGAGCAGTACTTC. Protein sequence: CASSPGTSGRAGEQYF.

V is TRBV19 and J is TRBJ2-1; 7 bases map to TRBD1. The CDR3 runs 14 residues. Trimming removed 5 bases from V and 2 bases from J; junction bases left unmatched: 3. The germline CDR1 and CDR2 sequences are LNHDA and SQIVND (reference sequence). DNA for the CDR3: TGTGCCAGTAGTCTCGGACAGGCCTACAATGAGCAGTTCTTC. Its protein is CASSLGQAYNEQFF.

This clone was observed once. The CDR3: CASRLGGELNEKLFF. The CDR3 nucleotides read TGTGCCAGCAGGCTAGGGGGGGAACTGAATGAAAAACTGTTTTTT. The J gene is TRBJ1-4, the V gene TRBV28, with a weak D call TRBD1 (6 bases). Trimming shortened V by 6 bases and J by 5 bases, and 16 bases separated the two germline ends. The CDR3 runs to 15 residues. Looked up from germline, CDR1 is MDHEN and CDR2 is SYDVKM.

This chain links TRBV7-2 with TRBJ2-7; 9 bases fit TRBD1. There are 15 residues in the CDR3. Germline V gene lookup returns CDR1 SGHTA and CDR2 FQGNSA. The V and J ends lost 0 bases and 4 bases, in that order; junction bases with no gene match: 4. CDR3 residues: CASSLAGTGKYEQYF. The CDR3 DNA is TGTGCCAGCAGCTTAGCTGGGACAGGGAAGTACGAGCAGTACTTC.

As DNA, the CDR3 is TGTGCCAGCAGCGAAGATACGGGAGGGGGCACAGATACGCAGTATTTT. Translating it yields CASSEDTGGGTDTQYF. V is TRBV9 and J is TRBJ2-3, with TRBD2 identical over 8 bases. Germline CDR1 and CDR2: SGDLS and YYNGEE. Trimming cost V 3 bases and J 1 base; bases outside gene matches: 7. The CDR3 consists of 16 residues.

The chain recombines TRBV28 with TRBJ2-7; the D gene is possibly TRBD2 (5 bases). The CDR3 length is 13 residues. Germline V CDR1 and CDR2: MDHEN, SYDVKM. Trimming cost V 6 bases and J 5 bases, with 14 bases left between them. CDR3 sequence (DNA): TGTGCCAGCAGACCCGAAGGAGGAAACGAGCAGTACTTC. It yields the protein CASRPEGGNEQYF. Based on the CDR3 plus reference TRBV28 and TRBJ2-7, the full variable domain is DVKVTQSSRYLVKRTGEKVFLECVQDMDHENMFWYRQDPGLGLRLIYFSYDVKMKEKGDIPEGYSVSREKKERFSLILESASTNQTSMYLCASRPEGGNEQYFGPGTRLTVT.

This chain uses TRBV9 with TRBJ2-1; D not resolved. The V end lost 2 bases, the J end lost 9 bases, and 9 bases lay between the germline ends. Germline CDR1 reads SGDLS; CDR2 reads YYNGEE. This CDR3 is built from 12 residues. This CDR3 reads CASSVETTEQFF. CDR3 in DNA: TGTGCCAGCAGCGTCGAGACAACTGAGCAGTTCTTC.

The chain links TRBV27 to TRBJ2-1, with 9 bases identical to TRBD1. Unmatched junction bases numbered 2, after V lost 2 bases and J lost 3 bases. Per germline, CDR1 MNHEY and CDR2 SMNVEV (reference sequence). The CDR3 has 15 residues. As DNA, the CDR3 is TGTGCCAGCAGTTTAAGGGGACAGGGCTACAATGAGCAGTTCTTC. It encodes CASSLRGQGYNEQFF.

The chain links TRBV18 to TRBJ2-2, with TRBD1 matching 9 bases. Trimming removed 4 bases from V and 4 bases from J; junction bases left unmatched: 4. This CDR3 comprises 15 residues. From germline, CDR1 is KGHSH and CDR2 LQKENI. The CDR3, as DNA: TGTGCCAGCTCACTTGGGACAGGGCCCACCGGGGAGCTGTTTTTT. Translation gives CASSLGTGPTGELFF.

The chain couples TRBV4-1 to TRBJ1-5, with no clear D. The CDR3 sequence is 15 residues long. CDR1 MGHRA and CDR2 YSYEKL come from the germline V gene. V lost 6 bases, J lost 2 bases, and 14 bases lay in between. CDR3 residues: CASSGLGEGNQPQHF. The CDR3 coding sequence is TGCGCCAGCAGTGGTCTCGGGGAGGGCAATCAGCCCCAGCATTTT.

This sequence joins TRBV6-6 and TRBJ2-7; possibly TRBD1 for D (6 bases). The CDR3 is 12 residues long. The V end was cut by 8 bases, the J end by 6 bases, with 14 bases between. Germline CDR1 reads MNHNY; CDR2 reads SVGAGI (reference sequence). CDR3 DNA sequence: TGTGCCAGCTTTACAGGGAACAGCGAGCAGTACTTC. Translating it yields CASFTGNSEQYF.

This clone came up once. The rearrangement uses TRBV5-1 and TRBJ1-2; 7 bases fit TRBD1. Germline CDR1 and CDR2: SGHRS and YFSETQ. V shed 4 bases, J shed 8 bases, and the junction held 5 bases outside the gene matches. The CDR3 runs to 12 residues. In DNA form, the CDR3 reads TGCGCCAGCAGCCAACAGGGGAACGGCTACACCTTC. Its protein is CASSQQGNGYTF.

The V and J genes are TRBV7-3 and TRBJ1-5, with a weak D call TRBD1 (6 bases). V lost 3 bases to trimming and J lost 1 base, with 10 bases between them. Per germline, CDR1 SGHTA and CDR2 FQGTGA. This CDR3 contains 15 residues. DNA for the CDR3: TGTGCCAGCAGCTTGGACAGCCAAAGCAATCAGCCCCAGCATTTT. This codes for CASSLDSQSNQPQHF.

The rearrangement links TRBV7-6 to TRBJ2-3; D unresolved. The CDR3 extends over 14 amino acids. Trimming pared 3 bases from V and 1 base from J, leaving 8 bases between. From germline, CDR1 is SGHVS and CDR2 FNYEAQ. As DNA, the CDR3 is TGTGCCAGCAGCTTCCCGACTGGCACAGATACGCAGTATTTT. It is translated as CASSFPTGTDTQYF. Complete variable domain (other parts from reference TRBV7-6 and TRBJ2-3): GAGVSQSPRYKVTKRGQDVALRCDPISGHVSLYWYRQALGQGPEFLTYFNYEAQQDKSGLPNDRFSAERPEGSISTLTIQRTEQRDSAMYRCASSFPTGTDTQYFGPGTRLTVL.

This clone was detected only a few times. CDR3 region: CASSYSGTGNQPQHF. The CDR3 nucleotides are TGTGCCAGCAGTTACTCCGGGACAGGGAATCAGCCCCAGCATTTT. V usage is TRBV6-5 and J usage is TRBJ1-5, with 9 bases that match TRBD1. The germline V gene encodes CDR1 MNHEY and CDR2 SVGAGI. The trim removed 0 bases at V and 4 bases at J, leaving 1 base unmatched. This CDR3 has 15 amino acids.

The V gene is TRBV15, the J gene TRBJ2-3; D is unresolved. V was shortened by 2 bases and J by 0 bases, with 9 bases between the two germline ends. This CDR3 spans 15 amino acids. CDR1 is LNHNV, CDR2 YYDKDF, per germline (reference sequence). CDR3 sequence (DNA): TGTGCCACCAGCAGACCTGGCCAGAGCACAGATACGCAGTATTTT. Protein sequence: CATSRPGQSTDTQYF.

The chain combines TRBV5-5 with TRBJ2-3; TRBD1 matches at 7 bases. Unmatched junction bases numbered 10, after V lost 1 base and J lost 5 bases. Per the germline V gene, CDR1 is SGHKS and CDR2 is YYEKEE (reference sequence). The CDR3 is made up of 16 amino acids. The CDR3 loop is CASSLPATGVGDTQYF. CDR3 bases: TGTGCCAGCAGCTTGCCCGCTACAGGGGTTGGAGATACGCAGTATTTT.

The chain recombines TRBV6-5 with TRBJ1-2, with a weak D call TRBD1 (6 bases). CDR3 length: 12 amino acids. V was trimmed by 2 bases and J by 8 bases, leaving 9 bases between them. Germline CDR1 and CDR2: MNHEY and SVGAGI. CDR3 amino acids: CASSYTGIGYTF. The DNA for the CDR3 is TGTGCCAGCAGTTACACAGGGATCGGCTACACCTTC.

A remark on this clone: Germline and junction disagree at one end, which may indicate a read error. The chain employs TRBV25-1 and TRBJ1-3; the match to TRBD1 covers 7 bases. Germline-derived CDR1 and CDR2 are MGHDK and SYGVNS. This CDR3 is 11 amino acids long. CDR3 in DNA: TGTGCCAGCTCCTCGGGACGGGACAGACATTTT. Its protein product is CASSSGRDRHF.

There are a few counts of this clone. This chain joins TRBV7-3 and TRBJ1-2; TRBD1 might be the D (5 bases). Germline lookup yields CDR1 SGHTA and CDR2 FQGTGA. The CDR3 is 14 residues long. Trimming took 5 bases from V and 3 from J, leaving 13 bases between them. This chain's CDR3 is CASSLQEGDYGYTF. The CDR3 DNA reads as TGTGCCAGCAGCCTCCAGGAAGGGGACTATGGCTACACCTTC.

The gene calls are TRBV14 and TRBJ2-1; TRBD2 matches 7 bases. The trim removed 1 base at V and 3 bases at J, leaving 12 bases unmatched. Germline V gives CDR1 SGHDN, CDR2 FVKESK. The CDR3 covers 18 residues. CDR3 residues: CASSQVASLAAHYNEQFF. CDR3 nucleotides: TGTGCCAGCAGCCAAGTCGCCTCGCTAGCGGCGCACTACAATGAGCAGTTCTTC.

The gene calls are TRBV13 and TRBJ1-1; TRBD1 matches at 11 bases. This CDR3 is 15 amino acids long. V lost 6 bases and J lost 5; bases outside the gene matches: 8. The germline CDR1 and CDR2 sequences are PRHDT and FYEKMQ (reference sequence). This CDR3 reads CASRITGTGGTEAFF. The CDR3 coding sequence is TGTGCCAGCAGAATTACCGGGACAGGGGGAACTGAAGCTTTCTTT.

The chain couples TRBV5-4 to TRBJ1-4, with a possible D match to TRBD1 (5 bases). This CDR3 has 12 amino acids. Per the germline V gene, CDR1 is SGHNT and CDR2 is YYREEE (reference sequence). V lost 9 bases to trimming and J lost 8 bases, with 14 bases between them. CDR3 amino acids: CAIRGIGEKLFF. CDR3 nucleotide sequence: TGTGCCATTCGGGGGATAGGGGAAAAACTGTTTTTT.